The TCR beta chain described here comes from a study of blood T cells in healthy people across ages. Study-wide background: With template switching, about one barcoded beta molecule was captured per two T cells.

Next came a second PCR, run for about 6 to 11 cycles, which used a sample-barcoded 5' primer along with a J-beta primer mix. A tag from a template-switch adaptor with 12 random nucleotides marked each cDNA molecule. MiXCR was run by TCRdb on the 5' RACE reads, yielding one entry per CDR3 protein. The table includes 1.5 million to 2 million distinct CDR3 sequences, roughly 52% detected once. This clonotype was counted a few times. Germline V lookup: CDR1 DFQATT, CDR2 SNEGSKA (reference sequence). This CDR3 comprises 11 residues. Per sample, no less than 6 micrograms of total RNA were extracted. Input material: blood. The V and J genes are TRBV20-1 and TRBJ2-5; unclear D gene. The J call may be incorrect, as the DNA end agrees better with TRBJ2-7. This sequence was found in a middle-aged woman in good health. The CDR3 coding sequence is TGCAGTGCAGGGTGGGCACTCGAGCAGTACTTC. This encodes CSAGWALEQYF.